This entry is about one T cell receptor (beta chain). The antigen is unknown. This specimen comes from a study of T cell responses to AZD1222 COVID-19 vaccine. Findings and caveats of the study: Repertoires were collected only later (after the peak T cell response had occurred). There were mostly white British donors and more females than males, and clonal diversity was possibly underestimated. Only 5 or 6 people who got AZD1222 tested seropositive at baseline.

The junction had 11 bases not matched to a gene; V was cut back by 7 bases and J by 5 bases. The germline V gene has CDR1 SGHRS and CDR2 YFSETQ. The CDR3 contains 15 residues. Produced via immunoSEQ multiplex PCR; TCRdb's table is partial and in-frame only. The data contain under 45,000 clones, over 75% of them seen just once; the ten biggest clones take up 26%. This chain connects TRBV5-1 to TRBJ2-2; 7 bases line up with TRBD2. This specimen was peripheral blood, taken 28 days after the second dose of the MenACWY control vaccine. The clonotype was recovered from an adult who received the MenACWY meningococcal vaccine as a control. Here the CDR3 DNA reads TGCGCCAGCCGCCACGGCGGGAGAGGAACCGGGGAGCTGTTTTTT. Protein sequence: CASRHGGRGTGELFF.